The 14 T cell receptor beta chains listed next were all sequenced from one sample in a study of shared clonotypes between healthy human individuals. Naive CD8 cells lacked CD45RO and underwent positive selection for CCR7, leaving out terminally differentiated effector memory CD45RA+ cells. The repertoire was sequenced with immunoSEQ multiplex PCR; TCRdb's copy has only in-frame clones and lacks some. The sample lists 600,000 or so clones, roughly 98% occurring once. Sequencing was carried out using naive CD8+ T cells sorted from blood. The receptor source for this set is a man aged 30 to 39 in good health.

This clone has just one count. J is TRBJ2-7 and V is TRBV27; 11 bases fit TRBD2. The CDR3 spans 15 residues. V dropped 5 bases and J dropped 2; count of bases not matched to a gene: 5. The germline V gene encodes CDR1 MNHEY and CDR2 SMNVEV (reference sequence). CDR3 coding DNA: TGTGCCAGCAGTCAGATGACTAGCGGGGCCTACGAGCAGTACTTC. Translating it yields CASSQMTSGAYEQYF.

V is TRBV19 and J is TRBJ2-7; the D gene is possibly TRBD2 (5 bases). Germline assignment: CDR1 LNHDA and CDR2 SQIVND (reference sequence). The CDR3 is made up of 12 amino acids. V was cut by 2 bases and J by 6 bases, with 8 bases left in between. The DNA for the CDR3 is TGTGCCAGTAGTATATCCGGGGTCGAGCAGTACTTC. As protein: CASSISGVEQYF.

CDR3 sequence reads: CASSHLGAGSPDTQYF. In nucleotides, the CDR3 is TGTGCCAGCAGCCACCTTGGGGCAGGGAGCCCAGATACGCAGTATTTT. This chain joins TRBV14 and TRBJ2-3; D could derive from TRBD1 or TRBD2 (5 bases each). Germline lookup yields CDR1 SGHDN and CDR2 FVKESK. V lost 3 bases, J lost 4 bases, and 17 bases lay in between. This CDR3 region has 16 residues.

The rearrangement uses TRBV27 and TRBJ2-3, with TRBD2 matching over 9 bases. Germline V CDR1 and CDR2: MNHEY, SMNVEV (reference sequence). V lost 2 bases and J lost 3; bases outside the gene matches: 3. The CDR3 consists of 15 residues. The CDR3 spells CASSLGGRGTDTQYF. The CDR3 nucleotides read TGTGCCAGCAGTTTAGGCGGGAGGGGAACAGATACGCAGTATTTT.

This chain connects TRBV28 to TRBJ2-5; tentative D call: TRBD1 (5 bases). V gave up 6 bases and J gave up 2 bases, with 10 bases separating them. The CDR3 sequence is 13 residues long. Germline V gene data show CDR1 as MDHEN and CDR2 as SYDVKM. DNA for the CDR3: TGTGCCAGCAGCGGAGCAGGGCAAGAGACCCAGTACTTC. Protein product: CASSGAGQETQYF.

This chain connects TRBV19 to TRBJ2-2, with 11 bases lining up with TRBD2. CDR1 is LNHDA, CDR2 SQIVND, per germline (reference sequence). V was clipped by 2 bases and J by 5 bases; unmatched bases: 7. This CDR3 has 17 amino acids. The CDR3 protein is CASSIYPLAGGTGELFF. In DNA form, the CDR3 reads TGTGCCAGTAGTATATACCCCCTAGCGGGAGGTACCGGGGAGCTGTTTTTT.

The chain links TRBV4-2 to TRBJ2-3; tentative D call: TRBD2 (5 bases). The CDR3 is 15 amino acids. Trimming shortened V by 3 bases and J by 2 bases, and 12 bases separated the two germline ends. Germline CDR1 and CDR2: LGHNA and YNFKEQ. The CDR3 here is CASSQRAEYTDTQYF. The CDR3, as DNA: TGTGCCAGCAGCCAGAGGGCAGAATACACAGATACGCAGTATTTT.

This clone was observed once. The V and J genes are TRBV29-1 and TRBJ2-7; D is ambiguous. The ends were cut back, 3 bases at V and 4 bases at J, with 7 bases in the middle. The CDR3 contains 11 residues. Germline CDR1 and CDR2: SQVTM and ANQGSEA. CDR3 protein: CSVEWGYEQYF. The CDR3 DNA follows: TGCAGCGTTGAGTGGGGTTACGAGCAGTACTTC.

This chain joins TRBV4-3 and TRBJ2-7, with 13 bases aligning to TRBD2. V dropped 5 bases and J dropped 2; count of bases not matched to a gene: 3. The CDR3 length is 15 residues. Germline values: CDR1 LGHNA, CDR2 YSLEER. The CDR3 region is CASSEGTSGTYEQYF. The CDR3, as DNA: TGCGCCAGCAGCGAAGGGACTAGCGGGACCTACGAGCAGTACTTC.

The chain joins TRBV27 to TRBJ2-1; D is tentatively TRBD1 or TRBD2 (7 bases each). This CDR3 is built from 13 residues. Deletions cut 7 bases from V and 8 bases from J, with 15 bases between. CDR1 and CDR2 (germline): MNHEY, SMNVEV (reference sequence). The CDR3 here is CASTQGGRDEQFF. CDR3 coding DNA: TGTGCCAGCACCCAGGGGGGGAGAGATGAGCAGTTCTTC.

The V and J genes are TRBV7-6 and TRBJ2-3; the match to TRBD2 covers 9 bases. Germline V gives CDR1 SGHVS, CDR2 FNYEAQ. V dropped 3 bases and J dropped 4; count of bases not matched to a gene: 20. CDR3 length equals 20 residues. The CDR3 here is CASSFSAGGSHRSYPDTQYF. The CDR3 DNA reads as TGTGCCAGCAGCTTCTCAGCGGGAGGATCCCATCGGTCCTACCCAGATACGCAGTATTTT.

The rearrangement links TRBV28 to TRBJ2-7; the D is unclear. This CDR3 has 13 residues. Trimming cost V 6 bases and J 2 bases, with 11 bases left between them. CDR1 is MDHEN and CDR2 is SYDVKM in the germline V gene. DNA of the CDR3: TGTGCCAGCAGGAGGAGTACCACCTACGAGCAGTACTTC. This sequence encodes CASRRSTTYEQYF.

V usage is TRBV5-1 and J usage is TRBJ2-3; D is perhaps TRBD1 (7 bases). This CDR3 is 18 amino acids long. Germline V gene lookup returns CDR1 SGHRS and CDR2 YFSETQ. Trimming took 0 bases from V and 3 from J, leaving 20 bases between them. The CDR3 DNA is TGCGCCAGCAGCTTGGCGGAGGGGGCCCCCCGCAGAACAGATACGCAGTATTTT. Protein sequence: CASSLAEGAPRRTDTQYF.

Remarks on this clone: Additional DNA sequences in this sample encode the identical CDR3. The chain has TRBV29-1 and TRBJ2-7, with D hard to call. V was clipped by 3 bases and J by 1 base, with 10 bases between them. Germline CDR1 reads SQVTM; CDR2 reads ANQGSEA. The CDR3 is 13 residues long. This CDR3 reads CSVEARNSYEQYF. For the CDR3, the DNA is TGCAGCGTTGAGGCCAGGAATTCCTACGAGCAGTACTTC.